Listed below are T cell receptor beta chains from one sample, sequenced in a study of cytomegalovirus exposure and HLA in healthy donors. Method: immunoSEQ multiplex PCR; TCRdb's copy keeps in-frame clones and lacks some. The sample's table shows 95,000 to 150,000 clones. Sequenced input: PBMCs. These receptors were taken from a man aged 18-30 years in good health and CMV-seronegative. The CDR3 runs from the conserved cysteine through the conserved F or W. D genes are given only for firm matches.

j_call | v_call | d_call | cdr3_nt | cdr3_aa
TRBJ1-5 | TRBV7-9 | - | TGTGCCAGCAGCTTAGGGCAGGCCGAGCCCCAGCATTTT | CASSLGQAEPQHF
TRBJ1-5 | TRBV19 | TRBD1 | TGTGCCAGTAGTATAGCAGACAGGGGTAATCAGCCCCAGCATTTT | CASSIADRGNQPQHF
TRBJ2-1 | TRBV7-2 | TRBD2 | TGTGCCAGCAGCTCTCGACTAGCGGGAGCGGATGAGCAGTTCTTC | CASSSRLAGADEQFF
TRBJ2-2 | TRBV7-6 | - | TGTGCCAGCAGCCAATCGGCAGGGCTTTTTGGGCCCGGGGAGCTGTTTTTT | CASSQSAGLFGPGELFF
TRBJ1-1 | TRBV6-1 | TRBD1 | TGTGCCAGCAGTATCGGACAGGGGACGGGGACTGAAGCTTTCTTT | CASSIGQGTGTEAFF
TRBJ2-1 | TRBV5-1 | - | TGCGCCAGCAGCTTGCAGGAAGCCTACAATGAGCAGTTCTTC | CASSLQEAYNEQFF
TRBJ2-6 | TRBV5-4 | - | TGTGCCAGCAGCTTGGCCTTGTCTGGGGCCAACGTCCTGACTTTC | CASSLALSGANVLTF
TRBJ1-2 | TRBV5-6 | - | TGTGCCAGCAGCTTGGTGGTCGGTAACTATGGCTACACCTTC | CASSLVVGNYGYTF
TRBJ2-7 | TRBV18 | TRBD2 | TGTGCCAGCTCACCACGATCTGGACTAGCGGGAGGGCCGGGCAGAAACGAGCAGTACTTC | CASSPRSGLAGGPGRNEQYF
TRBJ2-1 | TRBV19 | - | TGTGCTAGTAAAGGTCTGGCGGGGAGAACCTACAATGAGCAGTTCTTC | CASKGLAGRTYNEQFF
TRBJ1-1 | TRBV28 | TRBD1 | TGTGCCAGCAGTTTTTGGGGACAGGGGTACACTGAAGCTTTCTTT | CASSFWGQGYTEAFF
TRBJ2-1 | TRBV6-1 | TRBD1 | TGTGCCAGCATCGAGACAGGGGTGATGAATGAGCAGTTCTTC | CASIETGVMNEQFF
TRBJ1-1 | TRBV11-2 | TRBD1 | TGTGCCAGCAGCTTCAAACAGGGGTGGCCCACTGAAGCTTTCTTT | CASSFKQGWPTEAFF
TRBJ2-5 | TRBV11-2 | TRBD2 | TGTGCCAGCAGCTTAGGCGGGAGGGCGGAGGAGACCCAGTACTTC | CASSLGGRAEETQYF
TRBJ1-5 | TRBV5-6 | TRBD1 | TGTGCCAGCAGCTTTCAGACAGGGGGAGATTTTAATCAGCCCCAGCATTTT | CASSFQTGGDFNQPQHF
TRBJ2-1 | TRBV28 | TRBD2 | TGTGCCAGCAGTCTAATGGCGGGAGCCCCGGGGGAGCAGTTCTTC | CASSLMAGAPGEQFF
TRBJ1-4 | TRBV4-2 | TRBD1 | TGTGCCAGCAGCCAGGGGATCACCGGGACAGGGGAAGAAAAACTGTTTTTT | CASSQGITGTGEEKLFF
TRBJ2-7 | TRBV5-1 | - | TGCGCCAGCAGCCAGGGCGGCGACGAGCAGTACTTC | CASSQGGDEQYF
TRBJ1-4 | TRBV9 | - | TGTGCCAGCAACCAGGGTCCTGCAACTAATGAAAAACTGTTTTTT | CASNQGPATNEKLFF